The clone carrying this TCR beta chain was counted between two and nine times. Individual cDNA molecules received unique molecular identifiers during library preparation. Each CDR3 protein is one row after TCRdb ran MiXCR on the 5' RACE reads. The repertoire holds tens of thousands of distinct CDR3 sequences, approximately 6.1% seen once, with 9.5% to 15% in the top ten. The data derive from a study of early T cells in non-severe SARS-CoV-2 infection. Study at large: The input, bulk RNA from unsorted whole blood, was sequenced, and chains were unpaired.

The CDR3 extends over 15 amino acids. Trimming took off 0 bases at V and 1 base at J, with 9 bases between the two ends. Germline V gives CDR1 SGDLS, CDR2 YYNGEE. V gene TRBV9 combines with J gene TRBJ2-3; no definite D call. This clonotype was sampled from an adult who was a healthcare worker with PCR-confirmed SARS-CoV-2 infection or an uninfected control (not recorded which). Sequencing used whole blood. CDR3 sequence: CASSVGWAGTDTQYF. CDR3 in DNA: TGTGCCAGCAGCGTAGGCTGGGCGGGCACAGATACGCAGTATTTT.